The clone carrying this T cell receptor beta chain was counted a single time. The sample belongs to a study of control samples from healthy donors and cancer patients. The CDR3 is 12 amino acids. Germline loops: CDR1 SEHNR, CDR2 FQNEAQ (reference sequence). The V gene lost 5 bases and the J gene lost 8 bases, with 12 bases spanning the gap. This table comes from immunoSEQ multiplex PCR, and its TCRdb copy is limited to in-frame clones, with some not included. Among some 150,000 clones listed, nearly 96% were seen once. This chain links TRBV7-9 with TRBJ1-1, with D perhaps matching TRBD1 (6 bases). This clonotype originated in a woman younger than 45 in good health. Specimen: blood. The CDR3 coding sequence is TGTGCCAGCAGCCCCCGGACAGAGGAAGCTTTCTTT. Translation: CASSPRTEEAFF.